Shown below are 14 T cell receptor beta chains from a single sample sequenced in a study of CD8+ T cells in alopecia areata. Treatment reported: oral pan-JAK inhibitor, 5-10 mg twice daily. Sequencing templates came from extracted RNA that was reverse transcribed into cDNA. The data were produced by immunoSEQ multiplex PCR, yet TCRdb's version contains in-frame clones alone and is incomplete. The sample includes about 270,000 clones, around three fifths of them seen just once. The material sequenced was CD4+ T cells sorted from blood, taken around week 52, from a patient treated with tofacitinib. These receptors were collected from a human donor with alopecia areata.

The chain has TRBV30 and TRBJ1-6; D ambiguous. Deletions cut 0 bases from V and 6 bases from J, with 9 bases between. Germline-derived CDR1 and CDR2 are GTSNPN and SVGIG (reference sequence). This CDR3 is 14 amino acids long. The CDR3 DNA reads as TGTGCCTGGAGTGTATCCGGCCCTAATTCACCCCTCCACTTT. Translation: CAWSVSGPNSPLHF.

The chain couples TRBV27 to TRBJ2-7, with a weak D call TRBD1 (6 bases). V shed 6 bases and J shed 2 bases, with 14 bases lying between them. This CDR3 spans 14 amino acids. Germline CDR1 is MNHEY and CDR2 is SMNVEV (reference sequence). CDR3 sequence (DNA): TGTGCCAGCAGATATGGGGGCAGGGCCTACGAGCAGTACTTC. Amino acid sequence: CASRYGGRAYEQYF.

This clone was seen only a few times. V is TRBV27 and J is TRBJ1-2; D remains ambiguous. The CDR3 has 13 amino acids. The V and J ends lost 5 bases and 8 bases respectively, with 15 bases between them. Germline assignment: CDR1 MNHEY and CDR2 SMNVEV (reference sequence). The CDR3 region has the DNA TGTGCCAGCAGTCCCTTCACCGAAGGAGGCTACACCTTC. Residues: CASSPFTEGGYTF.

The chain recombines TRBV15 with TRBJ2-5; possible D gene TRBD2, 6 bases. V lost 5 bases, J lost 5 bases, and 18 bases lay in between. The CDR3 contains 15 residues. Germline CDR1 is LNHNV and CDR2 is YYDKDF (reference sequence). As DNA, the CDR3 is TGTGCCACCAGCGACATAGCCGGGGGAGGCGAGACCCAGTACTTC. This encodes CATSDIAGGGETQYF.

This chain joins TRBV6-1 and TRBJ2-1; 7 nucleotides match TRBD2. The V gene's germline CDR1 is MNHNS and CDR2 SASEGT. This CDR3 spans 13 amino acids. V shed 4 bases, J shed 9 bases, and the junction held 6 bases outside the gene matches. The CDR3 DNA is TGTGCCAGCAGTGGACTAGCCCGGGCTGAGCAGTTCTTC. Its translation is CASSGLARAEQFF.

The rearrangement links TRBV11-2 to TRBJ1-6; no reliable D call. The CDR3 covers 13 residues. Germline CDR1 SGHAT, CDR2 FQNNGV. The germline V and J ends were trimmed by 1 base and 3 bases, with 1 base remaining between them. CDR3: CASSLVYNSPLHF. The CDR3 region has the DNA TGTGCCAGCAGCTTAGTCTATAATTCACCCCTCCACTTT.

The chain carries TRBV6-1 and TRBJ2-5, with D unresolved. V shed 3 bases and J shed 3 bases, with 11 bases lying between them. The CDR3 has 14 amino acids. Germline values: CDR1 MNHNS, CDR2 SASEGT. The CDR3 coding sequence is TGTGCCAGCAGTGAGGGTGGGCAGAAAGAGACCCAGTACTTC. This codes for CASSEGGQKETQYF.

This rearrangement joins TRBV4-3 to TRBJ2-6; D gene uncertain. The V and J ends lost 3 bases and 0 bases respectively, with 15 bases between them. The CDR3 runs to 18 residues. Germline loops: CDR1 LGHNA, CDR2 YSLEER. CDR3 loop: CASSHRRSESSGANVLTF. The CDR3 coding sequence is TGCGCCAGCAGCCACCGTCGGTCCGAAAGCTCTGGGGCCAACGTCCTGACTTTC.

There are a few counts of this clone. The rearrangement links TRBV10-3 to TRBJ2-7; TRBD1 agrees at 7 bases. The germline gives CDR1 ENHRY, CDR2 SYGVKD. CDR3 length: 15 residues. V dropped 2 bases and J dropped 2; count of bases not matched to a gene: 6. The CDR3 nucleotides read TGTGCCATCAGTGAGAGAGGGGGCGGCCCCTACGAGCAGTACTTC. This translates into CAISERGGGPYEQYF.

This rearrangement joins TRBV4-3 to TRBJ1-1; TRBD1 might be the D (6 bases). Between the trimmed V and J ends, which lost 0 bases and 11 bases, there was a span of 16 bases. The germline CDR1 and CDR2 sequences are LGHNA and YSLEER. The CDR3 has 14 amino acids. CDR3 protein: CASSQELGGGIAFF. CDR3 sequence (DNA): TGCGCCAGCAGCCAAGAGCTCGGGGGCGGGATTGCTTTCTTT.

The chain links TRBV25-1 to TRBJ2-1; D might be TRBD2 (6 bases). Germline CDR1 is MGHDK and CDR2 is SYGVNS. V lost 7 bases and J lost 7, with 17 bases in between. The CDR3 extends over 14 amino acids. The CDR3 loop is CASTRRGSGNEQFF. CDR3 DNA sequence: TGTGCCAGCACCCGGAGGGGCTCGGGAAATGAGCAGTTCTTC.

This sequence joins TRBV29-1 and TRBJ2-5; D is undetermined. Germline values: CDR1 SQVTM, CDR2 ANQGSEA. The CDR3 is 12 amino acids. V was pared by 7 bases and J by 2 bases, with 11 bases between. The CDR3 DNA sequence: TGCAGCGCCTTTAGCCTGCAAGAGACCCAGTACTTC. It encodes CSAFSLQETQYF.

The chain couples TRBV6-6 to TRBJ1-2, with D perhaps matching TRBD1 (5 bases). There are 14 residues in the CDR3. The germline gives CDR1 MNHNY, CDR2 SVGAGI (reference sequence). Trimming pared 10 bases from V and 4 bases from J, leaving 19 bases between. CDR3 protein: CATRGRGALYGYTF. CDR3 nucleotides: TGTGCCACGCGTGGGAGGGGAGCCCTCTATGGCTACACCTTC.

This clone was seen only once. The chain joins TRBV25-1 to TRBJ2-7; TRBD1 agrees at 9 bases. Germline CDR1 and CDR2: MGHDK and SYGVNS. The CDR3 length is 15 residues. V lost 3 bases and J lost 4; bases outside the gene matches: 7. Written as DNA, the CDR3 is TGTGCCAGCAGTGATATTACAGGGGGCAGATACGAGCAGTACTTC. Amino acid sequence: CASSDITGGRYEQYF.